The T cell receptor (beta chain) under discussion was sequenced for a study of response to subunit inactivated influenza vaccine. General study findings and limits: Seasonal influenza vaccination, on each occasion, was suggested by the authors to recruit few new T cells.

The germline CDR1 and CDR2 sequences are MNHNS and SASEGT. The V and J ends lost 8 bases and 7 bases, in that order; junction bases with no gene match: 11. The CDR3 sequence is 15 residues long. This clonotype was seen a handful of times. Its antigen is currently unknown. TCRdb reprocessed the RT-PCR reads via MiXCR and lists one record per CDR3 protein. This sample has about 530,000 distinct CDR3 sequences, with approximately 12% found just once. The source was PBMCs from blood, collected on the day of vaccination. The source is a man in his fifties or sixties who received an inactivated influenza vaccine. The chain carries TRBV6-1 and TRBJ2-2, with TRBD1 matching 9 bases. The DNA of the CDR3 is TGTGCCAGCCGTATTGAAGGGACAGGGTACGGGGAGCTGTTTTTT. It encodes CASRIEGTGYGELFF.